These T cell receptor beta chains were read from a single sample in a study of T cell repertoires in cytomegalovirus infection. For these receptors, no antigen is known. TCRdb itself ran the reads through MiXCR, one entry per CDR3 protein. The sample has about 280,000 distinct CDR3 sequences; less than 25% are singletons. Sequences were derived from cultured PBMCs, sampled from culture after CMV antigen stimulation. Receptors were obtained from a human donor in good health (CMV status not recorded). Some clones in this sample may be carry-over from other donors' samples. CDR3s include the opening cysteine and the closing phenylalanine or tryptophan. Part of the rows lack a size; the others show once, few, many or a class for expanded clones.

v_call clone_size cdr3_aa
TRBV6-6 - CASTRTGHKQETQYF
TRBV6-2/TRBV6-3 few CASFLSGANVLTF
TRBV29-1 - CSGEGGSSYNEQFF
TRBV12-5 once CASGLGTSQETQYF
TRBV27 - CASSLYSNYGYTF
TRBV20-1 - CSARPLGPVYNEQFF
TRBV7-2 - CASSPPPAPTGELFF
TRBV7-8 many CASSLEPPRTSGSAGELFF
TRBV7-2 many CASSSVGRELYEQFF
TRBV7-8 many CASSPTRGLYEQYF
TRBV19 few CASSIGGGMNTEAFF
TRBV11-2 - CASSRAGLVEQFF
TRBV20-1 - CSVGGMWTGGNNSPLHF
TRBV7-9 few CASSLASGLPEAFF
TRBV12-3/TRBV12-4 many CASRETGFGGYTF
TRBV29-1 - CSVEVGGRTAGELFF
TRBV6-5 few CASSYSREETYEQYF
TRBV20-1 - CSARSGYGNTIYF
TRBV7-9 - CASSPGELGNYNEQFF
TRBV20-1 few CSARSRTVKETQYF
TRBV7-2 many CASRSRLSSYNEQFF
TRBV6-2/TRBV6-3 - CASSRKQSTGELFF
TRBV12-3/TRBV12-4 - CASSDQETNNEQFF
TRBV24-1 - CATSGAGGPGEQFF
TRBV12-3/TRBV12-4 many CASSPGQGINQPQHF
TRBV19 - CASTVRESRGKLFF
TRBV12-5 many CASGTRGGGQETQYF
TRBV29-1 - CSVDEAGSSTDTQYF
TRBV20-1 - CSARDGKRDYEQYF
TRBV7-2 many CASSLGTGRRNTEAFF
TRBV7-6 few CASSLRGEYQETQYF
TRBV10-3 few CAIRRGQGRGNTEAFF
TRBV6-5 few CASRTVIQGDYGYTF
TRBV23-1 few CASSQSFPEQETQYF
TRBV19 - CASSARQANTEAFF
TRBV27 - CASRPGGPTEAFF
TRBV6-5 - CASRPRTGRHEKLFF
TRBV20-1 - CSANPGRGGTEAFF
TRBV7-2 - CASSLAGQSNEQFF
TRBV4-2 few CASSQELPDRGRISSGNTIYF
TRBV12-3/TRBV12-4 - CASSLWEDTQYF
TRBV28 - CAEGGRTDQPQHF
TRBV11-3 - CASSLRWGQVYNEQFF
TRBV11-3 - CASSLGVRYSHNEQFF
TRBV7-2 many CASSLGRDRRTDTQYF
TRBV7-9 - CASSFVRGGRLETQYF
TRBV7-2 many CASSPGTLGDTQYF
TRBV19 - CASRGRQGGTEAFF
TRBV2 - CASNEGSDTQYF